This T cell receptor (beta chain) was captured by sequencing in a study of cytotoxic CD8 clonotypes in ibrutinib-treated CLL. On the study more broadly: Of a cohort that held roughly eleven relapsed/refractory and some 15 treatment-naive patients, under 18 were IGHV unmutated. Results showed around 25 partial and 2 complete responses; following median approximately 69 months, around 14 remained remitted, roughly twelve advanced.

The CDR3 is made up of 13 amino acids. The germline gives CDR1 SGHDN, CDR2 FVKESK. V shed 1 base and J shed 4 bases, with 5 bases lying between them. Overall study results and limits: The public clonotypes identified were infrequent and showed contraction or stability on treatment. Exceeding age-matched healthy donors, baseline clonality also tracked the counts of circulating CD8+ T cells.

On this clone itself: Its antigen is not identified.

Only in-frame clones appear in the TCRdb table, and some are missing; sequencing was by immunoSEQ multiplex PCR. The sample has some 290,000 clones, roughly 79% seen once. The V gene is TRBV14, the J gene TRBJ2-1; D is undetermined. The sample here was PBMCs, taken before ibrutinib treatment. The receptor was isolated from a human donor with chronic lymphocytic leukemia. CDR3 in DNA: TGTGCCAGCAGCCAAGTCCGATACAATGAGCAGTTCTTC. Translating it yields CASSQVRYNEQFF.